The entry below gives a single TCR beta chain sequence along with its context. Its specificity is not known. Extraction of total RNA was performed on unfractionated whole blood. CDR3 length equals 14 residues. Germline V gene data show CDR1 as SGDLS and CDR2 as YYNGEE. V dropped 0 bases and J dropped 3 bases, with 9 bases sitting between them. This record belongs to a study of human T cells and chemical hapten exposure. Points from the study as a whole: Following DPC sensitization, TCRs present above 1 in 1000 frequency showed no change.

It was the library that attached unique molecular identifiers to individual cDNA molecules. In the original workflow: Across samples, TCR counts had a median of roughly 96,000 and ranged from about 23,224 to 690,600. TCRdb reprocessed the 5' RACE reads with MiXCR, giving one entry per CDR3 protein. These V and J calls originate from TCRdb's pipeline instead of the authors' own analysis. Counted here are 130,000 or so distinct CDR3 sequences, roughly 4.1% occurring once; the ten biggest clones make up over 1.2%. V and J are TRBV9 and TRBJ1-2, with D uncertain. This TCR came from a female donor in good health. The CDR3 sequence: CASSVDSADYGYTF. The CDR3 DNA sequence: TGTGCCAGCAGCGTAGACTCAGCCGACTATGGCTACACCTTC.